The sequence of this T cell receptor (beta chain) was determined in a study of human T cells and chemical hapten exposure. Findings and caveats of the study: Large CDR3 similarity clusters arose significantly more often from expanded TCRs than from controls.

TCRdb itself ran the RACE reads through MiXCR, one entry per CDR3 protein. The data contain tens of thousands of distinct CDR3 sequences, around 10% of them singletons. In its sample, this clonotype was seen a few times. Its specificity is not known. Specified time point: pre-sensitization, week 0. The treatment: therapeutic diphenylcyclopropenone sensitization with weekly scalp DPC. Donors, patients with alopecia ranging from 18 to 70 years old and judged suitable for DPC, provided samples. The ends lost 0 bases at V and 10 bases at J; junction bases unmatched: 3. This CDR3 comprises 14 residues. Germline CDR1 is SGHAT and CDR2 is FQNNGV.

This TCR derives from a woman aged 40 to 50 with alopecia areata. Some clones in this sample may be carry-over from other donors' samples. The sample here was whole blood, taken in connection with sensitization to the hapten diphenylcyclopropenone (DPC). The J gene is TRBJ1-6, the V gene TRBV11-2, with TRBD1 matching 7 bases. CDR3 DNA: TGTGCCAGCAGCTTAGAAACAGGGGAATCACCCCTCCACTTT. This codes for CASSLETGESPLHF.